The rows below give T cell receptor beta chains drawn from one sample of a study of T-cell memory formation after mild COVID-19. A single record per CDR3 protein comes from TCRdb applying MiXCR to the 5' RACE reads. The repertoire holds 550,000 to 700,000 distinct CDR3 sequences, with roughly 18% as singletons. Sequences were obtained from PBMCs or a T cell subset sorted from them (not recorded which). These receptor sequences come from an adult woman who had mild COVID-19 (a few samples of this study predate the infection). Cell type and time point are not known. Each CDR3 is given with its conserved first and last residue. Fields, in order: J gene, clone size, V gene, D gene, CDR3 DNA, CDR3 protein. A D gene is named only where the DNA matches it firmly. Some rows have no size entry. The others give once, few or many, or a class for an expanded clone.

TRBJ2-7 few TRBV9 - TGTGCCAGCAGCCCCCAGAGCGACGAGCAGTACTTC CASSPQSDEQYF
TRBJ2-1 - TRBV10-3 TRBD2 TGTGCCATCAGTGATCCAGGGGGGACTAGCGGGAGGGCCCACAATGAGCAGTTCTTC CAISDPGGTSGRAHNEQFF
TRBJ2-3 - TRBV18 - TGTGCCAGCTCACCCACGGGCGGTACAAGCACAGATACGCAGTATTTT CASSPTGGTSTDTQYF
TRBJ2-7 - TRBV4-1 TRBD1 TGCGCCAGCAGCCAAGTCGGTGACAGGGTGAACGAGCAGTACTTC CASSQVGDRVNEQYF
TRBJ2-2 few TRBV7-8 TRBD1 TGTGCCAGCAGCTTAAAGGGGGCCCCGAACACCGGGGAGCTGTTTTTT CASSLKGAPNTGELFF
TRBJ2-1 few TRBV6-5 - TGTGCCAGCAGTTACTCGGGTAGTATTAAAGGCAATGAGCAGTTCTTC CASSYSGSIKGNEQFF
TRBJ2-1 - TRBV11-3 TRBD2 TGTGCCAGCAGTTACCGACTAGCGGGAGGAGGGGGTGAGCAGTTCTTC CASSYRLAGGGGEQFF
TRBJ2-7 - TRBV5-1 - TGCGCCAGCAGCTTGTTATCAGGGGTATCCCACGAGCAGTACTTC CASSLLSGVSHEQYF
TRBJ2-7 few TRBV28 TRBD1 TGTGCCAGCAGCTATCCTATCGGGACAGCCCACTACGAGCAGTACTTC CASSYPIGTAHYEQYF
TRBJ1-1 - TRBV6-5 - TGTGCCAGCAGTTTTCGACAGTCGGCTGAAGCTTTCTTT CASSFRQSAEAFF
TRBJ2-5 - TRBV7-2 - TGTGCCAGCAGAGGGCCCCTACAAGAGACCCAGTACTTC CASRGPLQETQYF
TRBJ2-1 - TRBV2 TRBD1 TGTGCCAGCAGTACCGGACAGGGGGCATGGAATGAGCAGTTCTTC CASSTGQGAWNEQFF
TRBJ1-1 - TRBV11-2 - TGTGCCAGCAGCTTAGGTGGTAGTAGCGCTGAAGCTTTCTTT CASSLGGSSAEAFF
TRBJ2-1 few TRBV28 - TGTGCCAGCGGGACCCGGTTACTAGGGCAGTTCTTC CASGTRLLGQFF
TRBJ1-1 few TRBV7-9 TRBD1 TGTGCCAGCAGCTTAGCGGGTCGACAGGGGGTGAACACTGAAGCTTTCTTT CASSLAGRQGVNTEAFF
TRBJ1-2 - TRBV4-1 - TGCGCCAGCAGCCAAGTGGGGGGCGAGGCAGGCACCTTC CASSQVGGEAGTF
TRBJ2-7 - TRBV7-9 TRBD1 TGTGCCAGCCGGGACAGGGTATCGGAGCAGTACTTC CASRDRVSEQYF
TRBJ2-7 few TRBV6-1 - TGTGCCAGCAGTAGCCGGGACGGGAGCTCCTACGAGCAGTACTTC CASSSRDGSSYEQYF